A single sample is the source of the 10 T cell receptor beta chains below, sequenced in a study of type 1 regulatory T cells. TCRdb re-derived calls from the reads in MiXCR, one entry per CDR3 protein. The sample records 35,000 to 50,000 distinct CDR3 sequences, roughly an eighth being singletons. These receptors have no known antigen. Material: cultured non-Tr1 T cells, either the whole culture or a sorted T cell fraction (not recorded which). These receptors were obtained from a human donor in good health.

This chain connects TRBV27 to TRBJ2-1, with 8 positions matching TRBD2. Germline V lookup: CDR1 MNHEY, CDR2 SMNVEV (reference sequence). V lost 8 bases and J lost 0; bases outside the gene matches: 0. CDR3 length: 13 residues. The CDR3 spells CASGTSSYNEQFF. The CDR3 DNA sequence: TGTGCCAGCGGGACTAGCTCCTACAATGAGCAGTTCTTC.

This clonotype was counted only a few times. The rearrangement uses TRBV5-1 and TRBJ2-3; 11 nucleotides agree with TRBD1. CDR1 is SGHRS and CDR2 is YFSETQ in the germline V gene. This CDR3 has 14 amino acids. Trimming cost V 4 bases and J 4 bases; bases outside gene matches: 2. CDR3 amino acids: CASSPGQGADTQYF. The CDR3 region has the DNA TGCGCCAGCAGCCCGGGACAGGGGGCAGATACGCAGTATTTT. Variable domain in full (rest from reference TRBV5-1 and TRBJ2-3): KAGVTQTPRYLIKTRGQQVTLSCSPISGHRSVSWYQQTPGQGLQFLFEYFSETQRNKGNFPGRFSGRQFSNSRSEMNVSTLELGDSALYLCASSPGQGADTQYFGPGTRLTVL.

This clonotype occurred many times. CDR3 coding DNA: TGCGCCAGCAGTCCCGGGACTAGTCTCAATGAGCAGTTCTTC. Translation gives CASSPGTSLNEQFF. The genes are TRBV5-1 and TRBJ2-1; the match to TRBD2 covers 8 bases. Germline CDR1 is SGHRS and CDR2 is YFSETQ. Unmatched junction bases numbered 7, after V lost 5 bases and J lost 6 bases. The CDR3 has 14 residues.

This clonotype occurred many times. The V call is TRBV10-3, the J call TRBJ1-4, with D possibly TRBD1 on 5 matching bases. CDR1 is ENHRY and CDR2 is SYGVKD in the germline V gene. There are 15 residues in the CDR3. V lost 5 bases, J lost 5 bases, and 15 bases lay in between. The CDR3 spells CAISLTGQENEKLFF. CDR3 coding DNA: TGTGCCATCAGTCTAACGGGGCAGGAGAATGAAAAACTGTTTTTT.

This clonotype was detected ten times or more. The rearrangement links TRBV20-1 to TRBJ1-5; D unresolved. This CDR3 has 13 amino acids. Germline CDR1 is DFQATT and CDR2 is SNEGSKA (reference sequence). V was shortened by 7 bases and J by 3 bases, with 13 bases between the two germline ends. The CDR3 DNA reads as TGCAGTGTTCCGGCCAGTCACAATCAGCCCCAGCATTTT. Its protein product is CSVPASHNQPQHF.

The genes are TRBV28 and TRBJ2-7; 8 positions agree with TRBD2. Looked up from germline, CDR1 is MDHEN and CDR2 is SYDVKM. Trimming removed 3 bases from V and 0 bases from J; junction bases left unmatched: 1. The CDR3 is 14 amino acids. The CDR3 is CASSFSGSSYEQYF. The CDR3 DNA sequence: TGTGCCAGCAGTTTCAGCGGGAGCTCCTACGAGCAGTACTTC.

This clonotype came up a few times. The chain is built from TRBV7-2 and TRBJ2-4; D perhaps matches TRBD2 (6 bases). Trimming removed 5 bases at V and 2 bases at J, with 13 bases between. Germline values: CDR1 SGHTA, CDR2 FQGNSA. The CDR3 covers 15 residues. In nucleotides, the CDR3 is TGTGCCAGCAGCGCGGGACTTTCAACCAAAAACATTCAGTACTTC. It encodes CASSAGLSTKNIQYF.

The V call is TRBV5-1, the J call TRBJ2-3; no reliable D call. CDR3 length: 18 amino acids. V dropped 5 bases and J dropped 0 bases, with 22 bases sitting between them. Germline CDR1 and CDR2: SGHRS and YFSETQ. CDR3 sequence reads: CASRYLPSDHTSTDTQYF. CDR3 nucleotide sequence: TGCGCCAGCAGGTACCTCCCCTCGGACCACACTAGCACAGATACGCAGTATTTT.

The CDR3 DNA sequence: TGTGCCAGCAGCCCCGACAGGAGATTAGCCGGGGAGCTGTTTTTT. It encodes CASSPDRRLAGELFF. The chain couples TRBV12-3 or TRBV12-4 to TRBJ2-2; possible D gene TRBD1, 6 bases. The CDR3 totals 15 residues. V lost 6 bases to trimming and J lost 6 bases, with 17 bases between them.

This clonotype was seen at least ten times. The chain uses TRBV6-2 or TRBV6-3 and TRBJ2-1; TRBD2 aligns across 12 bases. Germline-derived CDR1 and CDR2 are MNHEY and SVGEGT. Losses at the gene ends were 8 bases for V and 3 bases for J; bases not matched to a gene: 17. This CDR3 is 19 amino acids long. In DNA form, the CDR3 reads TGTGCCAGCTCCTTACCGACTAGCGGGAGAGAGGGAAACTACAATGAGCAGTTCTTC. It is translated as CASSLPTSGREGNYNEQFF.